The present TCR beta chain was sequenced within a study of blood T cell repertoires in COVID-19. In germline, CDR1 is SGHVS, CDR2 FQNEAQ. The CDR3 covers 15 residues. Trimming cost V 0 bases and J 0 bases, with 5 bases left between them. Libraries were prepared by immunoSEQ multiplex PCR; TCRdb keeps only in-frame clonotypes and omits some of them. The sample consists of about 78,000 clones, over 80% of them appearing once. Sequencing was done on a sample of peripheral blood. The TCR sequence derives from a man aged 60-69 years with active or convalescent COVID-19. The chain combines TRBV7-8 with TRBJ1-4, with no clear D. The CDR3 nucleotides read TGTGCCAGCAGCTTAGCGGCAGCAACTAATGAAAAACTGTTTTTT. Residues: CASSLAAATNEKLFF.